The source of this T cell receptor beta chain is a study of blood T cell repertoires in COVID-19. Study as a whole: Specimens from acute and convalescent COVID-19 originated in the United States, Italy and Spain. The analysed material was cDNA or gDNA that came from T cells, B-cell-depleted T cells, or PBMCs.

How the authors handled the data: From reference gene primer amplification, estimates of nucleated cell counts were derived. Generated by immunoSEQ multiplex PCR, the TCRdb table keeps only in-frame clones and is missing some. V, J and clone size derive from that table, while D and trimming were established from the DNA sequence. The data hold approximately 170,000 clones, with roughly 80% observed a single time. The CDR3 length is 17 residues. V was clipped by 2 bases and J by 0 bases, with 16 bases between them. Germline CDR1 is SGHRS and CDR2 is YFSETQ. This clonotype originated in a woman in her forties or fifties with acute or convalescent COVID-19. The sample consisted of peripheral blood. The chain couples TRBV5-1 to TRBJ2-3; no firm D call. The CDR3: CASSLYQRSTSTDTQYF. The CDR3 DNA reads as TGCGCCAGCAGCTTATACCAGCGATCCACAAGCACAGATACGCAGTATTTT. The variable domain in full, with the rest retrieved from reference TRBV5-1 and TRBJ2-3, is KAGVTQTPRYLIKTRGQQVTLSCSPISGHRSVSWYQQTPGQGLQFLFEYFSETQRNKGNFPGRFSGRQFSNSRSEMNVSTLELGDSALYLCASSLYQRSTSTDTQYFGPGTRLTVL.